This TCR beta chain was recovered during a study of somatic mutations in cytotoxic T cells in rheumatoid arthritis. Per the germline V gene, CDR1 is SGHAT and CDR2 is FQNNGV. The length of the CDR3 is 14 residues. Trimming took off 0 bases at V and 5 bases at J, with 11 bases between the two ends. Libraries were prepared by immunoSEQ multiplex PCR; TCRdb keeps only in-frame clonotypes and omits some of them. The table lists 15,000 to 20,000 clones, roughly 87% of them singletons. The V gene is TRBV11-2, the J gene TRBJ2-7; D remains unclear. This receptor was taken from a woman between 50 and 59 years old in good health. Specimen: CD8+ T cells sorted from blood. DNA for the CDR3: TGTGCCAGCAGCTTAGATTGGACCAACGACGAGCAGTACTTC. It yields the protein CASSLDWTNDEQYF.